By its share, the clone carrying this T cell receptor beta chain is medium-sized. No antigen is known for it. The Oncomine TCR Beta short-read assay sequenced DNA from cultured CD4+ T cells. Using its own MiXCR run on the PCR reads, TCRdb lists one record per CDR3 protein. The sample records 4,000 to 5,500 distinct CDR3 sequences, roughly 53% being singletons. Treatment specified: approximately 9-day PBMC culture with coronavirus spike peptide pools or control peptides (ViraFEST assay). Per-well cultures of some 2.2 million PBMCs received around 9.9 IU/ml IL-2 and about 9.6 ug/ml peptide pools. This CDR3 comprises 13 residues. Germline V gene data show CDR1 as ENHRY and CDR2 as SYGVKD. Trimming cost V 10 bases and J 7 bases; bases outside gene matches: 8. This entry is derived from a study of vaccination and CD4 T cells after COVID-19. For the study at large: Convalescent individuals numbered four females and six males, two being Hispanic. Overlapping SARS-CoV-2, HCoV-NL63, HCoV-OC43 and HCoV-229E spike peptides stimulated the cells. Study results and caveats: For convalescent patients, a median about 86% of reactive clones surfaced exclusively after vaccination.

The sample comprised CD4+ T cells from blood, cultured in vitro. This TCR derives from a human donor who had recovered from COVID-19. The chain recombines TRBV10-3 with TRBJ1-5; 9 positions match TRBD1. CDR3 nucleotides: TGTGCCACCCATACAGGGGGCGGCCAGCCCCAGCATTTT. Its protein is CATHTGGGQPQHF.